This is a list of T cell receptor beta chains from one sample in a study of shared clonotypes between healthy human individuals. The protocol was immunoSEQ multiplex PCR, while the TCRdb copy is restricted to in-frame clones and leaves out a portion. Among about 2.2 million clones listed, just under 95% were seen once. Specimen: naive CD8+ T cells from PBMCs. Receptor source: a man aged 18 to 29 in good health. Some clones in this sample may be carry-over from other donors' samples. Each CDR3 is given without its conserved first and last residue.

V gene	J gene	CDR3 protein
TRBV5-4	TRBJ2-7	ASSLAGGPNEQY
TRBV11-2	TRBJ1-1	ASSLGDLGRTEAF
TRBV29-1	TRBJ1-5	SVVIGNNQPQH
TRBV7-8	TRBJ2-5	AAGAGNQETQY
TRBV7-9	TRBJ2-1	ASTMGPLELVYNEQF
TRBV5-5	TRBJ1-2	ASSLDWGESGYT
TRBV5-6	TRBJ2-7	ASSFFGSPYEQY
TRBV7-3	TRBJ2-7	ASSLGPGLAYEQY
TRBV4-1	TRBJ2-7	ASSQDLGQGREQY
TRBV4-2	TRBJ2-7	ASSQSTGSYEQY
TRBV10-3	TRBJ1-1	AIGGSTEAF